This is a list of T cell receptor beta chains from one sample in a study of blood T cell repertoires in COVID-19. Profiled with immunoSEQ multiplex PCR; TCRdb holds only in-frame clones, not every one. The table has hundreds of thousands of clones, approximately 88% seen once. Sequencing used PBMCs or T cells enriched from blood (not recorded which). The receptors shown here come from a man aged 55 to 70 who had recovered from COVID-19. Each CDR3 is given with its conserved first and last residue. D genes are given only for firm matches. For some rows the clone size is stated as once, few or many, or as a class when expanded; others skip it.

v_call	clone_size	d_call	j_call	cdr3_aa	cdr3_nt
TRBV3-1/TRBV3-2	NA	TRBD1	TRBJ1-1	CASRPGQMNTEAFF	TGTGCCAGCAGGCCGGGACAGATGAACACTGAAGCTTTCTTT
TRBV6-5	NA	NA	TRBJ2-6	CASSYAGANVLTF	TGTGCCAGCAGTTATGCGGGGGCCAACGTCCTGACTTTC
TRBV6-4	NA	NA	TRBJ2-5	CASRDKRGLYQETQYF	TGTGCCAGCAGAGACAAGCGCGGGCTGTACCAAGAGACCCAGTACTTC
TRBV23-1	NA	TRBD2	TRBJ2-7	CASSHHCSGSVYEQYF	TGCGCCAGCAGTCACCACTGTAGCGGGAGTGTTTACGAGCAGTACTTC
TRBV3-1/TRBV3-2	NA	TRBD1	TRBJ1-4	CASSQRARGTEKLFF	TGTGCCAGCAGCCAACGCGCCAGGGGGACTGAAAAACTGTTTTTT
TRBV24-1	once	TRBD1	TRBJ2-5	CATSDSAGTGRPETQYF	TGTGCCACCAGTGATTCAGCTGGGACAGGCCGTCCAGAGACCCAGTACTTC
TRBV4-3	NA	NA	TRBJ1-2	CASSQDTLTGFGNYGYTF	TGCGCCAGCAGCCAAGATACCCTAACAGGGTTCGGAAACTATGGCTACACCTTC
TRBV5-1	NA	TRBD2	TRBJ2-5	CASSLGPAGGQETQYF	TGCGCCAGCAGCTTGGGTCCAGCGGGAGGCCAAGAGACCCAGTACTTC
TRBV30	NA	TRBD2	TRBJ2-1	CAWSEWAPGGNEQFF	TGTGCCTGGAGTGAATGGGCACCGGGGGGCAATGAGCAGTTCTTC
TRBV11-2	once	TRBD2	TRBJ2-3	CASSSPGGSTDTQYF	TGTGCCAGCAGCTCGCCGGGGGGAAGCACAGATACGCAGTATTTT